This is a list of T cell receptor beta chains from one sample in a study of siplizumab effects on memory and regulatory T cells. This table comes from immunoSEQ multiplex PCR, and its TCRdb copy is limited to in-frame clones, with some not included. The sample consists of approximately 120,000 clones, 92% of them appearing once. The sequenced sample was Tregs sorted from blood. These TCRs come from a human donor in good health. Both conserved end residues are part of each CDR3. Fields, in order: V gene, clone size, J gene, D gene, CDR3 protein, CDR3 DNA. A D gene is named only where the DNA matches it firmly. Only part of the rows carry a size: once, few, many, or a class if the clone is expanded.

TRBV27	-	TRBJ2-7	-	CASSLLGPFREKWYEQYF	TGTGCCAGCAGTTTATTGGGACCCTTCAGGGAGAAGTGGTACGAGCAGTACTTC
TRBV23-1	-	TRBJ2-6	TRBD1	CASSLTQGACEGANVLTF	TGCGCCAGCAGTCTAACACAGGGGGCGTGTGAAGGGGCCAACGTCCTGACTTTC
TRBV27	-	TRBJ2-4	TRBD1	CASSLQGVAKNIQYF	TGTGCCAGCAGTTTACAGGGGGTAGCCAAAAACATTCAGTACTTC
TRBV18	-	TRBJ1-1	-	CASSPEVRAINTEAFF	TGTGCCAGCTCACCTGAGGTCCGGGCCATTAACACTGAAGCTTTCTTT
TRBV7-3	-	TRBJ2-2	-	CASSPIGGTNTGELFF	TGTGCCAGCAGCCCTATTGGGGGAACGAACACCGGGGAGCTGTTTTTT
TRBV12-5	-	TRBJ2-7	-	CASLNYGYEQYF	TGTGCTAGTCTTAACTATGGCTACGAGCAGTACTTC
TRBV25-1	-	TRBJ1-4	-	CASSDIQGVDEKLFF	TGTGCCAGCAGTGATATACAGGGAGTGGATGAAAAACTGTTTTTT
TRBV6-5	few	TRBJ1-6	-	CASSYVSSGSNSPLHF	TGTGCCAGCAGTTACGTGTCGTCAGGTTCCAATTCACCCCTCCACTTT
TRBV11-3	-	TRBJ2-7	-	CASSTDTTYEQYF	TGTGCCAGCAGCACGGACACCACCTACGAGCAGTACTTC
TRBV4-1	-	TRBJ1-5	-	CASSQDLGWGNQPQHF	TGCGCCAGCAGCCAAGACCTTGGGTGGGGCAATCAGCCCCAGCATTTT
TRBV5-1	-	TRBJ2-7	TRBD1	CASSARDRSYEQYF	TGCGCCAGCAGCGCCCGGGACAGGTCCTACGAGCAGTACTTC
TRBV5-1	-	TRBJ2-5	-	CASSVQGLQETQYF	TGCGCCAGCAGCGTGCAGGGGCTCCAAGAGACCCAGTACTTC
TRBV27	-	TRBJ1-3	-	CASSLSGNSGNTIYF	TGTGCCAGCAGTTTATCGGGGAACTCTGGAAACACCATATATTTT
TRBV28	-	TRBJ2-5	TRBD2	CANTTSGDQETQYF	TGTGCCAACACGACTAGCGGGGACCAAGAGACCCAGTACTTC
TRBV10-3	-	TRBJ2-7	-	CATAVRVEQYF	TGTGCCACCGCAGTCAGAGTGGAGCAGTACTTC
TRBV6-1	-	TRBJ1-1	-	CASSGSNTEAFF	TGTGCCAGCAGTGGGTCGAACACTGAAGCTTTCTTT
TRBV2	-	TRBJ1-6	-	CASSEARSYNSPLHF	TGTGCCAGCAGTGAAGCGAGGTCCTATAATTCACCCCTCCACTTT
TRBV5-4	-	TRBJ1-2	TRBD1	CASSQTGGLSTF	TGTGCCAGCAGCCAAACAGGGGGGTTAAGCACCTTC
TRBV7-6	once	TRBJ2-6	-	CASSTSPSSGANVLTF	TGTGCCAGCAGCACCAGTCCGAGCTCTGGGGCCAACGTCCTGACTTTC
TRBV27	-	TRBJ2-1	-	CASSGSTTGYNEQFF	TGTGCCAGCAGTGGATCGACAACGGGTTACAATGAGCAGTTCTTC
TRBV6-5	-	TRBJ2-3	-	CASSRPTDTQYF	TGTGCCAGCAGCCGCCCCACAGATACGCAGTATTTT
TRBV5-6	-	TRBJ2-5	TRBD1	CASSQTGTGKETQYF	TGTGCCAGCAGCCAAACCGGGACAGGGAAAGAGACCCAGTACTTC
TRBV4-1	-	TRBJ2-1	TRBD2	CASSPDSGGLTYNEQFF	TGCGCCAGCAGCCCGGATAGCGGGGGTTTGACCTACAATGAGCAGTTCTTC
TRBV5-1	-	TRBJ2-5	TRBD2	CASSLPAGGGGETQYF	TGCGCCAGCAGCTTGCCAGCGGGAGGGGGGGGCGAGACCCAGTACTTC
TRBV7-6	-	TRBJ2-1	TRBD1	CASSLTGVHNEQFF	TGTGCCAGCAGCCTGACAGGGGTACACAATGAGCAGTTCTTC
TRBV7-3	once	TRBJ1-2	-	CASSLIQGYGYTF	TGTGCCAGCAGCTTAATACAGGGCTATGGCTACACCTTC
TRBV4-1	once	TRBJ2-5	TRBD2	CASSQAWTSGGSETQYF	TGCGCCAGCAGCCAAGCCTGGACTAGCGGGGGGTCAGAGACCCAGTACTTC
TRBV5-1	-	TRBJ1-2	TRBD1	CASRNQTGGGYGYTF	TGCGCCAGCAGGAATCAGACAGGGGGTGGCTATGGCTACACCTTC
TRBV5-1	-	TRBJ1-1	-	CASTRDKNTEAFF	TGCGCCAGCACCAGAGACAAGAACACTGAAGCTTTCTTT
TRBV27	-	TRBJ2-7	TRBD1	CASSLSWTGAGQYF	TGTGCCAGCAGTTTATCGTGGACAGGGGCTGGGCAGTACTTC
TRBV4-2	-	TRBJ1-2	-	CASSLKGNGYTF	TGTGCCAGCAGCCTAAAGGGGAACGGCTACACCTTC
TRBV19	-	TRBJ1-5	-	CASSIRYQPQHF	TGTGCCAGTAGTATAAGATATCAGCCCCAGCATTTT
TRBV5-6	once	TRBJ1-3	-	CASVRRGDPPGNTIYF	TGTGCCAGCGTACGTCGGGGGGACCCTCCTGGAAACACCATATATTTT
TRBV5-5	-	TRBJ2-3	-	CASSFVRGDTDTQYF	TGTGCCAGCAGCTTCGTGCGGGGCGACACAGATACGCAGTATTTT
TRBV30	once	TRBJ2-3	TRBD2	CAWSVLPGGLTDTQYF	TGTGCCTGGAGTGTACTGCCGGGAGGACTTACAGATACGCAGTATTTT